These 28 T cell receptor beta chains share one sample of origin, sequenced in a study of cytomegalovirus exposure and HLA in healthy donors (dated by TCRdb to 2015 to 2018). The receptor library was made with the immunoSEQ multiplex PCR assay. In TCRdb, the immuneACCESS table is reduced to in-frame sequences with V and J assigned. These tables do not hold every clone; where another copy was compared, an unresolved V gene accounts for under half, and the others remain unexplained. The sample table contains 130,000 to 150,000 clones; only one count was recorded for 90% of them. Together, the top ten hold around 5.9% of the sample. Sample: PBMCs. These receptors were obtained from a woman under 40 in good health and CMV-seropositive.

V and J are TRBV10-1 and TRBJ1-1; 7 bases line up with TRBD1. V lost 6 bases, J lost 1 base, and 2 bases stayed unmatched. Germline values: CDR1 WNHNN, CDR2 SYGVQD (reference sequence). This CDR3 spans 13 amino acids. The CDR3 spells CASRRTGNTEAFF. The CDR3 region has the DNA TGCGCCAGCAGGAGGACAGGGAACACTGAAGCTTTCTTT.

V usage is TRBV7-9 and J usage is TRBJ1-5; D remains ambiguous. This CDR3 comprises 16 residues. The V gene's germline CDR1 is SEHNR and CDR2 FQNEAQ (reference sequence). V was shortened by 1 base and J by 0 bases, with 10 bases between the two germline ends. DNA of the CDR3: TGTGCCAGCAGCTTAGGGACTCCTCATAGCAATCAGCCCCAGCATTTT. Its translation is CASSLGTPHSNQPQHF.

The chain is built from TRBV27 and TRBJ2-3; D perhaps matches TRBD1 (6 bases). The germline CDR1 and CDR2 sequences are MNHEY and SMNVEV (reference sequence). Trimming cost V 3 bases and J 2 bases, with 15 bases left between them. The CDR3 runs to 16 residues. In DNA, the CDR3 is TGTGCCAGCAGTTTGTCAGGGGCCTTTCTCACAGATACGCAGTATTTT. It is translated as CASSLSGAFLTDTQYF.

The chain uses TRBV2 and TRBJ2-3, with 8 positions matching TRBD2. The germline gives CDR1 SNHLY, CDR2 FYNNEI. The V and J ends lost 2 bases and 3 bases, in that order; junction bases with no gene match: 7. The CDR3 extends over 16 amino acids. The CDR3, as DNA: TGTGCCAGCAGTGAAATGAGGAGACTAGCGACAGATACGCAGTATTTT. Translating it yields CASSEMRRLATDTQYF.

This clone was found a few times. The chain uses TRBV18 and TRBJ1-6; D might be TRBD1 (6 bases). V was clipped by 3 bases and J by 4 bases, with 7 bases between them. Germline-derived CDR1 and CDR2 are KGHSH and LQKENI. The CDR3 spans 14 residues. CDR3 loop: CASSPGQYNSPLHF. CDR3 nucleotide sequence: TGTGCCAGCTCACCTGGACAGTATAATTCACCCCTCCACTTT.

The chain recombines TRBV19 with TRBJ1-6; D ambiguous. The CDR3 runs 15 residues. V was cut by 3 bases and J by 3 bases, with 9 bases left in between. Germline CDR1 and CDR2: LNHDA and SQIVND (reference sequence). This CDR3 is CASSINSLYNSPLHF. CDR3 coding DNA: TGTGCCAGTAGTATCAACAGCCTCTATAATTCACCCCTCCACTTT.

The sample holds one count of this clone. This rearrangement joins TRBV5-8 to TRBJ2-7, with 7 bases lining up with TRBD1. CDR1 SGHTS and CDR2 YDEGEE come from the germline V gene. The V gene end was trimmed by 3 bases and the J gene end by 4 bases; junction bases not matched to a gene: 10. This CDR3 has 15 amino acids. The CDR3 protein is CASSSPRTGLYEQYF. The CDR3 coding sequence is TGTGCCAGCAGCTCCCCCCGGACAGGCCTGTACGAGCAGTACTTC.

This clone was seen only a few times. The gene calls are TRBV6-5 and TRBJ2-1; D remains unclear. CDR3 length: 13 amino acids. CDR1 and CDR2 (germline): MNHEY, SVGAGI. Between the trimmed V and J ends, which lost 3 bases and 6 bases, there was a span of 9 bases. The CDR3 sequence: CASSYDRGNEQFF. DNA of the CDR3: TGTGCCAGCAGTTATGATAGAGGCAATGAGCAGTTCTTC.

Ten or more counts support this clone. The chain carries TRBV2 and TRBJ2-7; 9 nucleotides line up with TRBD2. J lost 4 bases, V lost 4 bases, and 8 bases had no gene match. CDR1 SNHLY and CDR2 FYNNEI come from the germline V gene. This CDR3 contains 15 residues. The CDR3 bases are TGTGCCAGCAGTGTGTTCCCTAGCGGGGAGTACGAGCAGTACTTC. Residues: CASSVFPSGEYEQYF.

This CDR3 reads CATSSRGGYEQYF. The CDR3 bases are TGTGCCACCAGCAGTCGTGGGGGGTACGAGCAGTACTTC. The chain is built from TRBV15 and TRBJ2-7; D is possibly TRBD2 (6 bases). The CDR3 is made up of 13 amino acids. Germline values: CDR1 LNHNV, CDR2 YYDKDF (reference sequence). V lost 3 bases to trimming and J lost 4 bases, with 10 bases between them.

V is TRBV27 and J is TRBJ2-1; 10 bases agree with TRBD2. Germline loops: CDR1 MNHEY, CDR2 SMNVEV (reference sequence). The CDR3 is 15 residues long. With 5 bases clipped from V and 4 bases from J, the junction kept 5 bases outside the gene matches. CDR3 residues: CASSPWTSGYNEQFF. CDR3 nucleotides: TGTGCCAGCAGTCCCTGGACTAGCGGATACAATGAGCAGTTCTTC.

V is TRBV2 and J is TRBJ1-2, with a tentative D call TRBD1 (5 bases). V dropped 1 base and J dropped 1 base, with 25 bases sitting between them. This CDR3 region has 20 residues. Germline V CDR1 and CDR2: SNHLY, FYNNEI. The CDR3 DNA reads as TGTGCCAGCAGTGAAGGGCTTAGTGAGGCAAGTTGGGGCATTAACTATGGCTACACCTTC. It translates to CASSEGLSEASWGINYGYTF.

The chain links TRBV5-4 to TRBJ2-7, with a tentative D call TRBD1 (5 bases). Germline V gene sequence: CDR1 SGHNT, CDR2 YYREEE (reference sequence). This CDR3 region has 12 residues. Trimming pared 2 bases from V and 10 bases from J, leaving 13 bases between. The CDR3 here is CASSFSGLTQYF. For the CDR3, the DNA is TGTGCCAGCAGCTTCTCAGGGTTAACTCAGTACTTC.

The chain has TRBV5-1 and TRBJ2-5, with a tentative D call TRBD1 (6 bases). The CDR3 loop spans 13 amino acids. V lost 4 bases, J lost 5 bases, and 12 bases lay in between. Germline CDR1 and CDR2: SGHRS and YFSETQ. CDR3 nucleotide sequence: TGCGCCAGCAGCGTAAAGGGGGAGGAGACCCAGTACTTC. Amino acids: CASSVKGEETQYF.

The V call is TRBV6-5, the J call TRBJ2-7; D gene unclear. The CDR3 has 14 amino acids. Germline CDR1 is MNHEY and CDR2 is SVGAGI. V was clipped by 6 bases and J by 2 bases, with 14 bases between them. CDR3 protein: CASRRLDIAYEQYF. Written as DNA, the CDR3 is TGTGCCAGCAGGCGCCTTGACATTGCCTACGAGCAGTACTTC.

The CDR3 loop is CASSKAHAWTGLETQYF. The CDR3 coding sequence is TGTGCCAGCAGCAAAGCGCATGCCTGGACAGGGTTGGAGACCCAGTACTTC. This chain links TRBV21-1 with TRBJ2-5; the D call TRBD1 from the table was never checked on the DNA. TRBV21-1 is labeled a pseudogene. The length of the CDR3 is 17 residues.

The gene calls are TRBV11-2 and TRBJ2-3, with D perhaps matching TRBD2 (6 bases). This CDR3 is built from 14 residues. In germline, CDR1 is SGHAT, CDR2 FQNNGV. V was shortened by 1 base and J by 6 bases, with 11 bases between the two germline ends. The CDR3 loop is CASSLVPGADTQYF. CDR3 bases: TGTGCCAGCAGCTTAGTCCCGGGAGCGGATACGCAGTATTTT.

The chain combines TRBV11-2 with TRBJ2-2, with a tentative D call TRBD1 (6 bases). CDR3 length: 16 amino acids. Germline V gene lookup returns CDR1 SGHAT and CDR2 FQNNGV. V was trimmed by 3 bases and J by 6 bases, leaving 17 bases between them. The CDR3: CASSFPRGSGAGELFF. The CDR3 DNA reads as TGTGCCAGCAGCTTCCCCAGGGGATCAGGGGCCGGGGAGCTGTTTTTT.

The chain has TRBV5-4 and TRBJ2-5, with TRBD2 matching 8 bases. Germline V gene lookup returns CDR1 SGHNT and CDR2 YYREEE (reference sequence). V lost 3 bases to trimming and J lost 4 bases; unmatched junction nucleotides: 8. This CDR3 contains 15 residues. The CDR3 nucleotides are TGTGCCAGCAGCTCCGCCCGGGAGGGAGGAGAGACCCAGTACTTC. It translates to CASSSAREGGETQYF.

This rearrangement joins TRBV7-9 to TRBJ2-2, with TRBD1 matching 9 bases. CDR1 is SEHNR, CDR2 FQNEAQ, per germline (reference sequence). CDR3 length: 16 residues. V lost 4 bases to trimming and J lost 7 bases; unmatched junction nucleotides: 10. This chain's CDR3 is CASSSGDRERNGELFF. In nucleotides, the CDR3 is TGTGCCAGCAGCTCAGGGGACAGGGAAAGGAACGGGGAGCTGTTTTTT.

For the CDR3, the DNA is TGCGCCAGCAGCGCATACTCCGTGAACACTGAAGCTTTCTTT. Translation: CASSAYSVNTEAFF. The V and J genes are TRBV5-1 and TRBJ1-1, with D unclear. CDR3 length: 14 amino acids. V gave up 4 bases and J gave up 0 bases, with 10 bases separating them. Looked up from germline, CDR1 is SGHRS and CDR2 is YFSETQ.

DNA of the CDR3: TGTGCCAGTACACCGACTAGCTCTGGGGCCAACGTCCTGACTTTC. Translating gives CASTPTSSGANVLTF. The chain employs TRBV19 and TRBJ2-6; a weak D match, TRBD2 (6 bases). Per the germline V gene, CDR1 is LNHDA and CDR2 is SQIVND (reference sequence). The V and J ends lost 7 bases and 0 bases respectively, with 10 bases between them. This CDR3 contains 15 residues.

The rearrangement uses TRBV14 and TRBJ2-6, with TRBD2 as a possible D gene (5 bases). The germline V gene encodes CDR1 SGHDN and CDR2 FVKESK. This CDR3 spans 16 amino acids. V was shortened by 4 bases and J by 0 bases, with 10 bases between the two germline ends. DNA for the CDR3: TGTGCCAGCAGCCGCGGACTGCACTCTGGGGCCAACGTCCTGACTTTC. Its translation is CASSRGLHSGANVLTF.

This clone has a handful of counts. The chain is built from TRBV19 and TRBJ1-2, with 7 bases matching TRBD1. Germline assignment: CDR1 LNHDA and CDR2 SQIVND (reference sequence). V was clipped by 2 bases and J by 8 bases; unmatched bases: 11. This CDR3 spans 15 amino acids. The CDR3 reads CASSIRFGQVVGYTF. CDR3 coding DNA: TGTGCCAGTAGTATAAGGTTCGGACAGGTGGTCGGCTACACCTTC.

The rearrangement uses TRBV10-3 and TRBJ2-5; TRBD1 aligns across 9 bases. CDR1 and CDR2 from the germline V gene are ENHRY and SYGVKD. V gave up 6 bases and J gave up 5 bases; unmatched junction bases: 7. The CDR3 runs 14 residues. CDR3 amino acids: CAIRPTGGRETQYF. CDR3 DNA sequence: TGTGCCATCAGACCCACAGGGGGCAGGGAGACCCAGTACTTC.

The V call is TRBV19, the J call TRBJ2-1, with 10 bases aligning to TRBD1. Germline CDR1 LNHDA, CDR2 SQIVND (reference sequence). Trimming cost V 8 bases and J 8 bases; bases outside gene matches: 12. The CDR3 consists of 15 residues. CDR3 coding DNA: TGTGCCAGTCTTAAACCCGGGACAGGGGAGGATGAGCAGTTCTTC. Its translation: CASLKPGTGEDEQFF.

The rearrangement links TRBV19 to TRBJ2-1, with D hard to call. CDR1 LNHDA and CDR2 SQIVND come from the germline V gene (reference sequence). V was shortened by 1 base and J by 6 bases, with 4 bases between the two germline ends. The CDR3 has 12 amino acids. Here the CDR3 DNA reads TGTGCCAGTAGTATAGTCGGCAATGAGCAGTTCTTC. Its protein product is CASSIVGNEQFF. Supplemented by reference TRBV19 and TRBJ2-1, the full variable domain reads DGGITQSPKYLFRKEGQNVTLSCEQNLNHDAMYWYRQDPGQGLRLIYYSQIVNDFQKGDIAEGYSVSREKKESFPLTVTSAQKNPTAFYLCASSIVGNEQFFGPGTRLTVL.

CDR3 region: CASSLRDSSNEKLFF. The CDR3 coding sequence is TGCGCCAGCAGCCTTCGGGACAGTTCTAATGAAAAACTGTTTTTT. The rearrangement links TRBV5-1 to TRBJ1-4; TRBD1 matches at 7 bases. Germline V lookup: CDR1 SGHRS, CDR2 YFSETQ. Trimming removed 4 bases from V and 3 bases from J; junction bases left unmatched: 6. The CDR3 is 15 residues long.